This T cell receptor beta chain came from a study of blood T cells in healthy people across ages. Per sample, no less than 5.5 micrograms of total RNA were extracted. Using a J-beta primer mix together with a sample-barcoded 5' primer, a second PCR was run for about 6 to 12 cycles. Via MiXCR, TCRdb re-called the 5' RACE reads, giving one row per CDR3 protein. The sample shows approximately 670,000 distinct CDR3 sequences, about 43% of them seen only once. Remarks on this clonotype: No antigen is known for it.

General observations from the study: Roughly linear declines in TCR beta diversity per million T cells occurred with age.

There are 15 residues in the CDR3. CDR1 and CDR2 from the germline V gene are MDHEN and SYDVKM. V was pared by 3 bases and J by 0 bases, with 10 bases between. The V call is TRBV28, the J call TRBJ2-3; D is unclear. Sequencing was performed on blood. The TCR sequence derives from a man aged 80 or over in good health. The CDR3 loop is CASSFGLFSTDTQYF. The CDR3 DNA reads TGTGCCAGCAGTTTTGGCCTTTTTAGCACAGATACGCAGTATTTT.